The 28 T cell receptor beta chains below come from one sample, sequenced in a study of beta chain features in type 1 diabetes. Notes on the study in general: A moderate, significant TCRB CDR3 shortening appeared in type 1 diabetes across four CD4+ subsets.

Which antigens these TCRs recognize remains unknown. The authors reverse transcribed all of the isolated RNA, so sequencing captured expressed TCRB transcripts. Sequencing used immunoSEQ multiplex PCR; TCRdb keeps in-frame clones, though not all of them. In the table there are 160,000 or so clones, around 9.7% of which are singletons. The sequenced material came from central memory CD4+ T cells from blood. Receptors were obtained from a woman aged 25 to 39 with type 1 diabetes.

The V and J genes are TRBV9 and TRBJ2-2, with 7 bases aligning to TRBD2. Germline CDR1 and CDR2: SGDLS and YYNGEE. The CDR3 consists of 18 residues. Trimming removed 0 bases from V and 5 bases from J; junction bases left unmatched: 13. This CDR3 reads CASSVAASAGAVTGELFF. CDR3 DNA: TGTGCCAGCAGCGTAGCGGCGTCGGCGGGAGCCGTTACCGGGGAGCTGTTTTTT.

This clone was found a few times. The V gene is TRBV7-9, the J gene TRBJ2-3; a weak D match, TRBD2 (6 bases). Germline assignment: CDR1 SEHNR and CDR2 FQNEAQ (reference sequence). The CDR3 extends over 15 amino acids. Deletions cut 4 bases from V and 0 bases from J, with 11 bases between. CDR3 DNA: TGTGCCAGCAGCTACTCTAGCGCGAGCACAGATACGCAGTATTTT. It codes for CASSYSSASTDTQYF. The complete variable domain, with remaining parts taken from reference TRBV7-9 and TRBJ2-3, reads DTGVSQNPRHKITKRGQNVTFRCDPISEHNRLYWYRQTLGQGPEFLTYFQNEAQLEKSRLLSDRFSAERPKGSFSTLEIQRTEQGDSAMYLCASSYSSASTDTQYFGPGTRLTVL.

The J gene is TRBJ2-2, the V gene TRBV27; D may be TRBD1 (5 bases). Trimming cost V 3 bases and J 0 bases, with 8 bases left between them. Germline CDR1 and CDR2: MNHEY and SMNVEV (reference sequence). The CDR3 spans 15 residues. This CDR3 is CASSFQTANTGELFF. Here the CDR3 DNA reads TGTGCCAGCAGTTTCCAGACAGCGAACACCGGGGAGCTGTTTTTT.

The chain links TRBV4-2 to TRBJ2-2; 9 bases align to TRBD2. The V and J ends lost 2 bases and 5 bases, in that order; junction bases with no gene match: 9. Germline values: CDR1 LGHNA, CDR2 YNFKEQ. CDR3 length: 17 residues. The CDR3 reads CASSQIAGEGRTGELFF. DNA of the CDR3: TGTGCCAGCAGCCAAATAGCGGGAGAAGGTCGGACCGGGGAGCTGTTTTTT.

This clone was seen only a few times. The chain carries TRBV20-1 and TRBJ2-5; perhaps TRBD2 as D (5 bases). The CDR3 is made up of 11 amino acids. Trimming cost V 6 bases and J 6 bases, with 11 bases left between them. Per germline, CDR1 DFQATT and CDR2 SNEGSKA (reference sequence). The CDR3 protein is CSAPEGQTQYF. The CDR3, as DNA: TGCAGTGCGCCCGAGGGCCAGACCCAGTACTTC.

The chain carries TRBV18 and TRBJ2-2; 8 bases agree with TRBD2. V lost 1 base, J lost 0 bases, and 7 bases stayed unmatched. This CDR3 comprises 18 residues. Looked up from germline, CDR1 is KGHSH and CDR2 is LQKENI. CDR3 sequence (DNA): TGTGCCAGCTCACCACTATCGAGCGGGAGCGCGAACACCGGGGAGCTGTTTTTT. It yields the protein CASSPLSSGSANTGELFF.

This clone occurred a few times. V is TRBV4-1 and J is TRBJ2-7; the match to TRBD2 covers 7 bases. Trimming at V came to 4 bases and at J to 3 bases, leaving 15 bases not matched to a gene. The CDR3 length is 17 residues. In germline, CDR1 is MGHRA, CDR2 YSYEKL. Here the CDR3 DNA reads TGCGCCAGCAGCCCACGCGGGGGTGTCGCCCGGTACTACGAGCAGTACTTC. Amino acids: CASSPRGGVARYYEQYF.

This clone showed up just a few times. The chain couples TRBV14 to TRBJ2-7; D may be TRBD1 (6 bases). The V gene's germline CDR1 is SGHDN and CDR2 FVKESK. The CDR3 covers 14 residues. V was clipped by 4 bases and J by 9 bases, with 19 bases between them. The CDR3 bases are TGTGCCAGCAGCCGAGATTACTGGGACAAGAGGCAGTACTTC. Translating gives CASSRDYWDKRQYF.

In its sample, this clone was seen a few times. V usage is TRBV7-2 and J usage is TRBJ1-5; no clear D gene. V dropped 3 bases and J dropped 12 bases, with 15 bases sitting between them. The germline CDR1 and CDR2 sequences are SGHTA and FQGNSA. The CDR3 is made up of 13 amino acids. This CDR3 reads CASSFGGGDFQHF. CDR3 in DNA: TGTGCCAGCAGCTTTGGAGGTGGGGATTTCCAGCATTTT. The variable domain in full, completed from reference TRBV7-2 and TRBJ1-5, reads GAGVSQSPSNKVTEKGKDVELRCDPISGHTALYWYRQSLGQGLEFLIYFQGNSAPDKSGLPSDRFSAERTGGSVSTLTIQRTQQEDSAVYLCASSFGGGDFQHFGDGTRLSIL.

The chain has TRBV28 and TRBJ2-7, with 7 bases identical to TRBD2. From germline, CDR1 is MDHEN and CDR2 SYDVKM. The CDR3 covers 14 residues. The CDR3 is CASVPGGRAPEQYF. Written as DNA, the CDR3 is TGTGCATCCGTTCCCGGTGGGAGGGCTCCCGAGCAGTACTTC.

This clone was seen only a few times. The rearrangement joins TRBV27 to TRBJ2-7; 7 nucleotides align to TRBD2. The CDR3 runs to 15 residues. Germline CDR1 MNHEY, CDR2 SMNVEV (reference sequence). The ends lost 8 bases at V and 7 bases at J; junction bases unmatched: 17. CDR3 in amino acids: CASRPMGGRVVEQYF. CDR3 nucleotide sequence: TGTGCCAGCCGGCCCATGGGCGGGAGAGTGGTAGAGCAGTACTTC.

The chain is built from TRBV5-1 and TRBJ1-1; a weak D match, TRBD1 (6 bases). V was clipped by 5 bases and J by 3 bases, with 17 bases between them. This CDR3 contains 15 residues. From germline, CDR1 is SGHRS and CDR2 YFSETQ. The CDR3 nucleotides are TGCGCCAGCAGGGAGACAGGAATGAGATACACTGAAGCTTTCTTT. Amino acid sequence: CASRETGMRYTEAFF. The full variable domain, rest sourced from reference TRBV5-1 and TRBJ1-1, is KAGVTQTPRYLIKTRGQQVTLSCSPISGHRSVSWYQQTPGQGLQFLFEYFSETQRNKGNFPGRFSGRQFSNSRSEMNVSTLELGDSALYLCASRETGMRYTEAFFGQGTRLTVV.

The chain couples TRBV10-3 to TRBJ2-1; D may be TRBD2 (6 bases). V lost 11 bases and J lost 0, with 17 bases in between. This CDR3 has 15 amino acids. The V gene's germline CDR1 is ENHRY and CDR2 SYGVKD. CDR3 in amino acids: CAAGRILSSYNEQFF. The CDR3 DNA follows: TGTGCCGCGGGGCGGATTCTTAGCTCCTACAATGAGCAGTTCTTC.

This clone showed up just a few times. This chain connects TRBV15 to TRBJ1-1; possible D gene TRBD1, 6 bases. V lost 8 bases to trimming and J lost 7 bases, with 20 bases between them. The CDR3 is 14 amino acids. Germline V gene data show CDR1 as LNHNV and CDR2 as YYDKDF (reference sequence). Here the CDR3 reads CATDEGGGYSEAFF. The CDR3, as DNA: TGTGCCACCGACGAAGGGGGAGGGTATAGTGAAGCTTTCTTT.

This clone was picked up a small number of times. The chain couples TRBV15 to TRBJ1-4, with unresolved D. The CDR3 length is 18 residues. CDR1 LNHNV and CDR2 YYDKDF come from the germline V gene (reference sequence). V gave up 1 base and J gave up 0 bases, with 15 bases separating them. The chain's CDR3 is CATSRAPIRSATNEKLFF. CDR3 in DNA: TGTGCCACCAGCAGAGCTCCAATCAGGTCGGCAACTAATGAAAAACTGTTTTTT.

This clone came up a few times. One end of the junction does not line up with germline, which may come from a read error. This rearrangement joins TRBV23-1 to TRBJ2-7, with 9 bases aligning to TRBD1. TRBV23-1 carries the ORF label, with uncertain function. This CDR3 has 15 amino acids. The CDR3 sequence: CASNQDRGALWEQYF. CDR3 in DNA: TGCGCCAGCAATCAAGACAGGGGGGCACTGTGGGAGCAGTACTTC.

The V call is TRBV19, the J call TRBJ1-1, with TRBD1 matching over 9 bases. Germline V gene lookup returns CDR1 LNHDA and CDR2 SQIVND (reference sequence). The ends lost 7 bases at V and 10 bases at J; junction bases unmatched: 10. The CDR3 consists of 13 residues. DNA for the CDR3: TGTGCCAGTATAGGGAATTACAGGGGGCGAGCTTTCTTT. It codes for CASIGNYRGRAFF.

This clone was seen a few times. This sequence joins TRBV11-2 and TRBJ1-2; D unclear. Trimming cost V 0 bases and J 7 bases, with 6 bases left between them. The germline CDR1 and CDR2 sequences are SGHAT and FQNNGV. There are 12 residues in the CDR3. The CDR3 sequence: CASSLDLSGYTF. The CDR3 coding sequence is TGTGCCAGCAGCTTAGATCTAAGTGGCTACACCTTC.

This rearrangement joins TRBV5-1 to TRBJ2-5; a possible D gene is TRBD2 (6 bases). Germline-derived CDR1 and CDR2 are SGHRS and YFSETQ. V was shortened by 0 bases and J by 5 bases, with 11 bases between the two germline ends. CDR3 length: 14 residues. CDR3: CASSLALEGETQYF. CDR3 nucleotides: TGCGCCAGCAGCTTGGCTCTGGAGGGTGAGACCCAGTACTTC.

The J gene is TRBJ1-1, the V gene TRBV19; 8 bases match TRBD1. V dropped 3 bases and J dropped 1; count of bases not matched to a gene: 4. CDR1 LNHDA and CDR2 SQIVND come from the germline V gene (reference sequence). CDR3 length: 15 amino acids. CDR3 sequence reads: CASSIARGPNTEAFF. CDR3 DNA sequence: TGTGCCAGTAGTATTGCCAGGGGGCCGAACACTGAAGCTTTCTTT.

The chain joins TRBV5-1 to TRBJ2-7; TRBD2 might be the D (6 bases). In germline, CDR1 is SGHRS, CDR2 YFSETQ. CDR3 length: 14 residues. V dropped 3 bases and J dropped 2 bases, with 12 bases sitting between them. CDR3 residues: CASSSPGLPYEQYF. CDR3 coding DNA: TGCGCCAGCAGCTCCCCGGGACTGCCCTACGAGCAGTACTTC.

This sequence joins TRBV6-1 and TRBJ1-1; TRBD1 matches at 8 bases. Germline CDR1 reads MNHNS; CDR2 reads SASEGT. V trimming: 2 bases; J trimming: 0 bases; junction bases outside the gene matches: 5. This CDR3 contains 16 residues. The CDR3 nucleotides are TGTGCCAGCAGTGAACGTGACAGGGGAATGAACACTGAAGCTTTCTTT. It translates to CASSERDRGMNTEAFF.

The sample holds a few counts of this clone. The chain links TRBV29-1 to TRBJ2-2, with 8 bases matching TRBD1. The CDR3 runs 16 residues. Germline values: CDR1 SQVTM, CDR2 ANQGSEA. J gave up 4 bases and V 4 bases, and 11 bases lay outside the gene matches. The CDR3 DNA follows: TGCAGCGTTGCCGACAGGGGAACTGGCAGCACCGGGGAGCTGTTTTTT. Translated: CSVADRGTGSTGELFF.

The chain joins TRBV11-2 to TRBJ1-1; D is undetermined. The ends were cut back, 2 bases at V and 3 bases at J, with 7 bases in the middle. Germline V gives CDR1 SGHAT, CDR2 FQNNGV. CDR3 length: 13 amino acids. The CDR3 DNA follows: TGTGCCAGCAGCTTAATGGGCTACACTGAAGCTTTCTTT. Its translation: CASSLMGYTEAFF. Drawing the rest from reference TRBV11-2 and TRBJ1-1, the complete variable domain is EAGVAQSPRYKIIEKRQSVAFWCNPISGHATLYWYQQILGQGPKLLIQFQNNGVVDDSQLPKDRFSAERLKGVDSTLKIQPAKLEDSAVYLCASSLMGYTEAFFGQGTRLTVV.

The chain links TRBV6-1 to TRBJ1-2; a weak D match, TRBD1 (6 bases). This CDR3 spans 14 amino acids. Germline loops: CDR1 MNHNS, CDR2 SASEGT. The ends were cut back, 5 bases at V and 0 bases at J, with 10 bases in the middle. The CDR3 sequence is CASSTGTTNYGYTF. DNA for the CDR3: TGTGCCAGCAGTACCGGGACAACTAACTATGGCTACACCTTC.

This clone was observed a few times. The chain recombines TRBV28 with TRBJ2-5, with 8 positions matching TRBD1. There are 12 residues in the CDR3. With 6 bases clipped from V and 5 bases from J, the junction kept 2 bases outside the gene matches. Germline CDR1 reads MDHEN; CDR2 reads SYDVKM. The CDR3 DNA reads TGTGCCAGCAGCCGACAGGGGGAGACCCAGTACTTC. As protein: CASSRQGETQYF.

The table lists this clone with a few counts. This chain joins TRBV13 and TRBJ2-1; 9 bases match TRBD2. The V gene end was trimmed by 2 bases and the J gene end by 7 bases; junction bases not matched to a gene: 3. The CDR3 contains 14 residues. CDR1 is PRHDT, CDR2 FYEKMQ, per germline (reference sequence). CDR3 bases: TGTGCCAGCAGCTTAATAGCGGGAGTTAATGAGCAGTTCTTC. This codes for CASSLIAGVNEQFF.

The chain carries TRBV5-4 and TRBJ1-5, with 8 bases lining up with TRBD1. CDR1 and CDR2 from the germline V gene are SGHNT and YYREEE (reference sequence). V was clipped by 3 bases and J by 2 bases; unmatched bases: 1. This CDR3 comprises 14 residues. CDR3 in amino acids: CASSSGQGNQPQHF. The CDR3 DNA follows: TGTGCCAGCAGCTCGGGACAGGGCAATCAGCCCCAGCATTTT.